The next 22 T cell receptor beta chains were all read from a single sample in a study of monozygotic twins with inflammatory bowel disease. Using the 5' RACE reads, TCRdb records one entry per CDR3 protein without DNA. This sample's table reports 350,000 to 550,000 distinct CDR3 sequences. The source material was blood. Receptors were obtained from a human donor with ulcerative colitis or Crohn's disease, or a healthy co-twin of an affected twin (not recorded which).

V usage is TRBV9 and J usage is TRBJ1-5; TCRdb's D gene call, TRBD1, goes unchecked for lack of DNA. Germline CDR1 reads SGDLS; CDR2 reads YYNGEE. This CDR3 contains 14 residues. CDR3 protein: CASSFGQVDQPQHF.

The gene calls are TRBV20-1 and TRBJ2-2; TCRdb lists TRBD2, though no DNA is available to test this call. There are 14 residues in the CDR3. Per germline, CDR1 DFQATT and CDR2 SNEGSKA (reference sequence). CDR3 region: CSARASKKGAELFF.

The chain recombines TRBV20-1 with TRBJ2-5; no DNA is available, so the TRBD2 call from TCRdb remains unchecked. CDR1 DFQATT and CDR2 SNEGSKA come from the germline V gene (reference sequence). The CDR3 runs 13 residues. CDR3 protein: CTSGGLSSETQYF.

This chain links TRBV5-1 with TRBJ2-1; the D gene TCRdb calls, TRBD2, cannot be checked with no DNA. The CDR3 has 16 amino acids. CDR1 and CDR2 from the germline V gene are SGHRS and YFSETQ. CDR3 amino acids: CASSLDPTSGSNEQFF. Looking up the rest from reference TRBV5-1 and TRBJ2-1 gives the full variable domain: KAGVTQTPRYLIKTRGQQVTLSCSPISGHRSVSWYQQTPGQGLQFLFEYFSETQRNKGNFPGRFSGRQFSNSRSEMNVSTLELGDSALYLCASSLDPTSGSNEQFFGPGTRLTVL.

The CDR3 loop is CASSLIGVFDTQYF. V is TRBV5-4 and J is TRBJ2-3; TCRdb outputs TRBD1, but without DNA this stays unchecked. CDR3 size: 14 residues. Germline loops: CDR1 SGHNT, CDR2 YYREEE (reference sequence).

The J gene is TRBJ2-6, the V gene TRBV3-1; TCRdb designates TRBD2, a call that cannot be tested without DNA. The germline CDR1 and CDR2 sequences are LGHDT and YNNKEL (reference sequence). The CDR3 is made up of 17 amino acids. The CDR3: CASSQGGSTSGANVLTF.

J is TRBJ2-4 and V is TRBV12-3 or TRBV12-4; without DNA, the TCRdb call of TRBD1 cannot be checked. The CDR3 is 13 amino acids. The CDR3 is CASSRDWENIQYF.

This sequence joins TRBV3-1 and TRBJ1-1; TCRdb's D gene call, TRBD1, goes unchecked for lack of DNA. Germline assignment: CDR1 LGHDT and CDR2 YNNKEL (reference sequence). The CDR3 length is 13 residues. CDR3 in amino acids: CASSYYRGTEVFF.

The chain recombines TRBV7-2 with TRBJ2-2; TCRdb gives TRBD1 as the D gene, but with no DNA this cannot be confirmed. This CDR3 is 15 amino acids long. The V gene's germline CDR1 is SGHTA and CDR2 FQGNSA. The CDR3 is CASSLSGTGTGELFF.

The chain is built from TRBV12-3 or TRBV12-4 and TRBJ1-3. The CDR3 length is 12 residues. The CDR3 here is CASSSRGNTIYF.

The genes are TRBV5-1 and TRBJ1-1. This CDR3 spans 13 amino acids. Per germline, CDR1 SGHRS and CDR2 YFSETQ. The CDR3: CASSQDTNTEAFF.

This chain uses TRBV4-2 with TRBJ2-1; TCRdb returns TRBD2, unconfirmable since there is no DNA. Germline lookup yields CDR1 LGHNA and CDR2 YNFKEQ. This CDR3 is 17 amino acids long. The CDR3 reads CASSPGLAGVRGNEQFF.

The chain is built from TRBV10-3 and TRBJ2-1; TCRdb's D gene call, TRBD2, goes unchecked for lack of DNA. Germline V gene sequence: CDR1 ENHRY, CDR2 SYGVKD. There are 16 residues in the CDR3. The CDR3 reads CAISESGGGPYNEQFF.

The chain has TRBV30 and TRBJ2-1; lacking DNA, the TRBD2 call made by TCRdb goes unchecked. CDR3 size: 15 residues. The germline V gene has CDR1 GTSNPN and CDR2 SVGIG (reference sequence). CDR3 amino acids: CAWAKPGLDSPEQFF.

This chain connects TRBV12-3 or TRBV12-4 to TRBJ2-1; TCRdb outputs TRBD2, but without DNA this stays unchecked. This CDR3 has 14 amino acids. CDR3 sequence: CASSLGLDYNEQFF.

V usage is TRBV20-1 and J usage is TRBJ2-2; the TCRdb call, TRBD1, lacks DNA for checking. The CDR3 extends over 15 amino acids. Germline V gene sequence: CDR1 DFQATT, CDR2 SNEGSKA (reference sequence). The chain's CDR3 is CSARKGQTNTGELFF.

This sequence joins TRBV20-1 and TRBJ1-6; TCRdb selects TRBD1, and the lack of DNA leaves this call unchecked. Germline V CDR1 and CDR2: DFQATT, SNEGSKA (reference sequence). The CDR3 has 15 amino acids. CDR3 region: CSAREQGSYNSPLHF.

CDR3 residues: CASSPQTSTGTQYF. J is TRBJ2-5 and V is TRBV7-2. The CDR3 is made up of 14 amino acids. Per germline, CDR1 SGHTA and CDR2 FQGNSA.

The chain uses TRBV28 and TRBJ2-1; with no DNA, the TCRdb D assignment of TRBD2 cannot be verified. The CDR3 has 16 amino acids. Germline V gene sequence: CDR1 MDHEN, CDR2 SYDVKM. The CDR3 loop is CASLQGRRAWDNEQFF.

V and J are TRBV28 and TRBJ1-1; the D call of TRBD1 rests on TCRdb alone, since no DNA is present to check it. The germline V gene has CDR1 MDHEN and CDR2 SYDVKM. The CDR3 runs 14 residues. Here the CDR3 reads CASSFRGSHTEAFF.

The genes are TRBV5-1 and TRBJ2-1; with no DNA, the TCRdb D assignment of TRBD2 cannot be verified. CDR1 and CDR2 from the germline V gene are SGHRS and YFSETQ. The CDR3 runs 18 residues. This CDR3 is CASGTGLAGAPRGYEQFF.

The rearrangement joins TRBV14 to TRBJ2-1; the D call from TCRdb, TRBD1, cannot be confirmed without DNA. Germline V lookup: CDR1 SGHDN, CDR2 FVKESK. The CDR3 is 17 amino acids. The CDR3 here is CASSQDPRTGGLNEQFF.